The source of this TCR beta chain is a study of T-cell reconstitution after alpha-beta-depleted transplantation in children. Unique molecular identifiers were incorporated into the prepared TCRbeta library. TCRdb analysed the PCR reads with MiXCR anew, one entry per CDR3 protein. Of about 400,000 distinct CDR3 sequences listed, roughly 22% are singletons. The sample holds a few counts of this clonotype. Germline loops: CDR1 SEHNR, CDR2 FQNEAQ (reference sequence). With 5 bases removed from V and 6 bases from J, the gap between germline ends came to 11 bases. The CDR3 totals 13 residues. The source was PBMCs from the stem cell graft donor, collected from the stem cell graft. This clonotype was obtained from a human donor who donated a stem cell graft to a child with acute myeloid leukemia. This chain connects TRBV7-9 to TRBJ2-1; no firm D call. The CDR3 nucleotides are TGTGCCAGCAGCCGAACATCTACCAATGAGCAGTTCTTC. This encodes CASSRTSTNEQFF.